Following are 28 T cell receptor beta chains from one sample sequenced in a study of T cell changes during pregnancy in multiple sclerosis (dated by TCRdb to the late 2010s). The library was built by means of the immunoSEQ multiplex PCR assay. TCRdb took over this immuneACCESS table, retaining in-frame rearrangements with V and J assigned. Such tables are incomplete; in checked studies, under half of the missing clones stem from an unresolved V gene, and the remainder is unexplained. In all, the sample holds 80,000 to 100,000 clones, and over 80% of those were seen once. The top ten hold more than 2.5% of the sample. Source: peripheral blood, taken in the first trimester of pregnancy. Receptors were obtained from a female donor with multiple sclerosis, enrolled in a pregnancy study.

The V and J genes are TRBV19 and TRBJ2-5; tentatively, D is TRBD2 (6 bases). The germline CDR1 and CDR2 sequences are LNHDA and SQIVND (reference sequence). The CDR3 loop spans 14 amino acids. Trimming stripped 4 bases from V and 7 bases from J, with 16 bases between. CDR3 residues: CASSTISGSMTQYF. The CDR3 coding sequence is TGTGCCAGTAGTACCATAAGCGGGTCTATGACCCAGTACTTC.

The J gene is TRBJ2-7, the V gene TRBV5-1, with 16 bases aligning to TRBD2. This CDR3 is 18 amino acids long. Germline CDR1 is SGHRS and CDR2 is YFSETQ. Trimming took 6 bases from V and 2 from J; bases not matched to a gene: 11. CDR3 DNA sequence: TGCGCCAGCAACGTGTGGGGGACTAGCGGGAGGGGGGCCTACGAGCAGTACTTC. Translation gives CASNVWGTSGRGAYEQYF.

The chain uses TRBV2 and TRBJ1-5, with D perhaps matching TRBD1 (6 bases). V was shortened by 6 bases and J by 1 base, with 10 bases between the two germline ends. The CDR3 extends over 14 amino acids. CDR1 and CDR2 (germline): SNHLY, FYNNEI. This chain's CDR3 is CASSFDRSNQPQHF. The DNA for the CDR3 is TGTGCCAGCAGCTTCGACAGGAGCAATCAGCCCCAGCATTTT.

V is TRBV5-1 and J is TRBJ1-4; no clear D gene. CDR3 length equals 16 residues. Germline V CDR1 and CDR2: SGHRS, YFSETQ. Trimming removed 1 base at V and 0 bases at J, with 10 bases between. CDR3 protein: CASSLQPGATNEKLFF. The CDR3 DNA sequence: TGCGCCAGCAGCTTGCAACCGGGAGCAACTAATGAAAAACTGTTTTTT.

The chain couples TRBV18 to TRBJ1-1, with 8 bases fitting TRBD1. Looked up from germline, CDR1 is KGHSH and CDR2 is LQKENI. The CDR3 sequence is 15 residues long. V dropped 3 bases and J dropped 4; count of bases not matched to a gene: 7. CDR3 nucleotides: TGTGCCAGCTCACCCGCGACAGGGGTAGTCACTGAAGCTTTCTTT. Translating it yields CASSPATGVVTEAFF.

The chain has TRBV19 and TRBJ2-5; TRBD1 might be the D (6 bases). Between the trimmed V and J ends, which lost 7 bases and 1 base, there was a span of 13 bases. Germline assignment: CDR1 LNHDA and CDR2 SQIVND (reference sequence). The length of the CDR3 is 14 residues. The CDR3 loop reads CASNPGATQETQYF. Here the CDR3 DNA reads TGTGCCAGTAACCCAGGGGCCACCCAAGAGACCCAGTACTTC.

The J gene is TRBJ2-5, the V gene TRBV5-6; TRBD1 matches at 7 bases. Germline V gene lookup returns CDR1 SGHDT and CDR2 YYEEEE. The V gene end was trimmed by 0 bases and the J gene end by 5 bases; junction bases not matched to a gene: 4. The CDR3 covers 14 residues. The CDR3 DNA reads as TGTGCCAGCAGCTTGGAAGGGGGCGCGGAGACCCAGTACTTC. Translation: CASSLEGGAETQYF.

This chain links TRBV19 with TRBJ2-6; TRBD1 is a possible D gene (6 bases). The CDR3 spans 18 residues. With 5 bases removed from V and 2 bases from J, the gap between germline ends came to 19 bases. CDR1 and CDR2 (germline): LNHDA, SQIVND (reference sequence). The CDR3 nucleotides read TGTGCCAGTAGTTCGCAGCAGGGGAGAAGGACTGGGGCCAACGTCCTGACTTTC. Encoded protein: CASSSQQGRRTGANVLTF.

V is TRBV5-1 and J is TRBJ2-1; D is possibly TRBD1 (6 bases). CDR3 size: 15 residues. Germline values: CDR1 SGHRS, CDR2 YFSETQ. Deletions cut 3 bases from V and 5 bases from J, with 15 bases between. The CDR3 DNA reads TGCGCCAGCAGCTCCACCAGGGGATTGAACAATGAGCAGTTCTTC. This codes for CASSSTRGLNNEQFF.

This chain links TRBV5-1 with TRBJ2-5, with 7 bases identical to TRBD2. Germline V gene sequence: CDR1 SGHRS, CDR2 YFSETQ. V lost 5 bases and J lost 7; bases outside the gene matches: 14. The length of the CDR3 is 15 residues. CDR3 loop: CASRLTTSSSGTQYF. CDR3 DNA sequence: TGCGCCAGCAGGTTAACGACTAGCAGCTCAGGGACCCAGTACTTC.

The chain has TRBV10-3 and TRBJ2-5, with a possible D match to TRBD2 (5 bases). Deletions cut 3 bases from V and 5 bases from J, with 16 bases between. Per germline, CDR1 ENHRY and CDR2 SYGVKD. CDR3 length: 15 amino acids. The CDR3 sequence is CAISEPGLGKETQYF. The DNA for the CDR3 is TGTGCCATCAGTGAACCCGGACTGGGTAAGGAGACCCAGTACTTC.

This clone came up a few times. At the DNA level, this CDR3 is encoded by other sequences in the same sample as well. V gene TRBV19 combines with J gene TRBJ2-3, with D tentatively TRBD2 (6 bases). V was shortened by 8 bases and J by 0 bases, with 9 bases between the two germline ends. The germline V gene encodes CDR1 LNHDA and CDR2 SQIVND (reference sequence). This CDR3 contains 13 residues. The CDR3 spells CASGRESTDTQYF. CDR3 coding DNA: TGTGCCAGTGGGCGGGAAAGCACAGATACGCAGTATTTT.

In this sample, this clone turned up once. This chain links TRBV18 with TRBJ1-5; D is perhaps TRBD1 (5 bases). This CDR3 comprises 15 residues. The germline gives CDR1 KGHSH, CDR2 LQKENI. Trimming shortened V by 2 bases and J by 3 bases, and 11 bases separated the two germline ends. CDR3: CASSPRGTDNQPQHF. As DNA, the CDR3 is TGTGCCAGCTCACCAAGGGGCACAGACAATCAGCCCCAGCATTTT. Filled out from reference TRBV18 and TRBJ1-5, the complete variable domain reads NAGVMQNPRHLVRRRGQEARLRCSPMKGHSHVYWYRQLPEEGLKFMVYLQKENIIDESGMPKERFSAEFPKEGPSILRIQQVVRGDSAAYFCASSPRGTDNQPQHFGDGTRLSIL.

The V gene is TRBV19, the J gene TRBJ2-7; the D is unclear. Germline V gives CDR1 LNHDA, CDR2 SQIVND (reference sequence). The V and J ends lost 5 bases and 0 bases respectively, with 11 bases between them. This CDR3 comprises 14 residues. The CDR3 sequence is CASSLVADSYEQYF. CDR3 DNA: TGTGCCAGTAGTCTTGTGGCAGACTCCTACGAGCAGTACTTC.

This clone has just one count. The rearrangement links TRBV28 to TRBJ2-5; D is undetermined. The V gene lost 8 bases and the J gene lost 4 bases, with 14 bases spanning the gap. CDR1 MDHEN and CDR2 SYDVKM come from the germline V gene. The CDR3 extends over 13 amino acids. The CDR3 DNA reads TGTGCCAGCGGCTCGTTCCTTGGAGAGACCCAGTACTTC. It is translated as CASGSFLGETQYF.

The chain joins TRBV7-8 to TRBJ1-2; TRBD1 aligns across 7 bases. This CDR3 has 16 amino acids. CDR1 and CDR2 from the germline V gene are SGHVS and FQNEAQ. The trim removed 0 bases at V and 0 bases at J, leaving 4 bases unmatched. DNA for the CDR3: TGTGCCAGCAGCTTAGCAGGGGGCCCGACTAACTATGGCTACACCTTC. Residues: CASSLAGGPTNYGYTF.

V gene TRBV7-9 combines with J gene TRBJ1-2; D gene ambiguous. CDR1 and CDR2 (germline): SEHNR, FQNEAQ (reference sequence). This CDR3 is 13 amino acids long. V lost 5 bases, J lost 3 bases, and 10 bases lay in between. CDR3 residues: CASSLAADYGYTF. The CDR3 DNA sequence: TGTGCCAGCAGCCTCGCGGCGGACTATGGCTACACCTTC.

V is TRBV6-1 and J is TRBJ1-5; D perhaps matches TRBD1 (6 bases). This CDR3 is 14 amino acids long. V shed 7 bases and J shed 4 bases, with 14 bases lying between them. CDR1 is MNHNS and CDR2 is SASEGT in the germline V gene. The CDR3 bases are TGTGCCAGCAACCCGGGAGGGGGGAATCAGCCCCAGCATTTT. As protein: CASNPGGGNQPQHF.

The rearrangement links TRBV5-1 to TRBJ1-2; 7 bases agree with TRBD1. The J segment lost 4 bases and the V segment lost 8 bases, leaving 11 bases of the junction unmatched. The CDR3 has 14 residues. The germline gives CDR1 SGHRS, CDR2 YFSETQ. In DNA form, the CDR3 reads TGCGCCAGTAGTAACCCGGGACAGCTCTATGGCTACACCTTC. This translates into CASSNPGQLYGYTF.

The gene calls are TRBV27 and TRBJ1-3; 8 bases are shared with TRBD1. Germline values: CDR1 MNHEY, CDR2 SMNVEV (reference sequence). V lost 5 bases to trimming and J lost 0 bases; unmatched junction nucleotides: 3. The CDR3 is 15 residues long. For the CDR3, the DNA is TGTGCCAGCAGTCCGGACAGGGACTCTGGAAACACCATATATTTT. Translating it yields CASSPDRDSGNTIYF.

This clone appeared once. Written as DNA, the CDR3 is TGTGCCAGCAGTCCCGTAGGCGCCTCGGGACTAGCGTTTAGCTACGAGCAGTACTTC. Protein product: CASSPVGASGLAFSYEQYF. V gene TRBV2 combines with J gene TRBJ2-7; 10 positions agree with TRBD2. The junction had 19 bases not matched to a gene; V was cut back by 5 bases and J by 3 bases. CDR3 length: 19 amino acids. CDR1 is SNHLY and CDR2 is FYNNEI in the germline V gene.

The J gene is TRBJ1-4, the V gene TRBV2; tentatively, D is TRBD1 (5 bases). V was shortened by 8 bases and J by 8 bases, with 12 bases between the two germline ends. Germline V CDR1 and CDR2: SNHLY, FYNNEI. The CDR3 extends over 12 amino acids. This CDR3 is CASGDGGEKLFF. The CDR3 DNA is TGTGCCAGCGGAGATGGGGGGGAAAAACTGTTTTTT.

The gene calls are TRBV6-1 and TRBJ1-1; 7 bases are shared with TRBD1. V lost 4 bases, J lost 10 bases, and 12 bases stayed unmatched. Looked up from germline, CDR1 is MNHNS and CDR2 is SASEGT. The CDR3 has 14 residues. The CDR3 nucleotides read TGTGCCAGCAGTGCCAGGGGGGTACTTGGGGGAGCTTTCTTT. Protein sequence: CASSARGVLGGAFF.

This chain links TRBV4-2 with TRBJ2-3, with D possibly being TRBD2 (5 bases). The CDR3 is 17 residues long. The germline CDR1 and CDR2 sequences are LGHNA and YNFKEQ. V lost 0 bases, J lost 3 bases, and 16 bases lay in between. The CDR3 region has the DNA TGTGCCAGCAGCCAAGATATGTCCGGGAAAACGACAGATACGCAGTATTTT. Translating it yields CASSQDMSGKTTDTQYF.

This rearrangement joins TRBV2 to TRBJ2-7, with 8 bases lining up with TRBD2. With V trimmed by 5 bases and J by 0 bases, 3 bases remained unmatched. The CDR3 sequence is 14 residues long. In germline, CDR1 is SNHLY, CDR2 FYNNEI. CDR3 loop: CASSRSGVSYEQYF. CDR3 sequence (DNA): TGTGCCAGCAGTCGTAGCGGGGTCTCCTACGAGCAGTACTTC.

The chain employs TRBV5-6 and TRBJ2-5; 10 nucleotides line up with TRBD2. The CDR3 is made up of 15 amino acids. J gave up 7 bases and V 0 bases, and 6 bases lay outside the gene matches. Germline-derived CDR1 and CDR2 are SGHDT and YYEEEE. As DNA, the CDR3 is TGTGCCAGCAGCTTGGTAGCGGGAGGCCGGTCGACCCAGTACTTC. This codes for CASSLVAGGRSTQYF.

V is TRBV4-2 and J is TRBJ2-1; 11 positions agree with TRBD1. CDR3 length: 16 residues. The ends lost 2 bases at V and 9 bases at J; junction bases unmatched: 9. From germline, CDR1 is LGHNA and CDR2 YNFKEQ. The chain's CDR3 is CASSQNPGQGVGEQFF. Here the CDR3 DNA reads TGTGCCAGCAGCCAAAATCCGGGACAGGGGGTCGGTGAGCAGTTCTTC.

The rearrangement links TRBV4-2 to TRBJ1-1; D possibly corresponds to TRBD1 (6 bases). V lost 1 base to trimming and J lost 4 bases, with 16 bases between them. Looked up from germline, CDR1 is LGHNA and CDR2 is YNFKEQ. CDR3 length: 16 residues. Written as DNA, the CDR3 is TGTGCCAGCAGCCAAGTGGGCGGGGGGCTTAGCACTGAAGCTTTCTTT. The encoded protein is CASSQVGGGLSTEAFF.